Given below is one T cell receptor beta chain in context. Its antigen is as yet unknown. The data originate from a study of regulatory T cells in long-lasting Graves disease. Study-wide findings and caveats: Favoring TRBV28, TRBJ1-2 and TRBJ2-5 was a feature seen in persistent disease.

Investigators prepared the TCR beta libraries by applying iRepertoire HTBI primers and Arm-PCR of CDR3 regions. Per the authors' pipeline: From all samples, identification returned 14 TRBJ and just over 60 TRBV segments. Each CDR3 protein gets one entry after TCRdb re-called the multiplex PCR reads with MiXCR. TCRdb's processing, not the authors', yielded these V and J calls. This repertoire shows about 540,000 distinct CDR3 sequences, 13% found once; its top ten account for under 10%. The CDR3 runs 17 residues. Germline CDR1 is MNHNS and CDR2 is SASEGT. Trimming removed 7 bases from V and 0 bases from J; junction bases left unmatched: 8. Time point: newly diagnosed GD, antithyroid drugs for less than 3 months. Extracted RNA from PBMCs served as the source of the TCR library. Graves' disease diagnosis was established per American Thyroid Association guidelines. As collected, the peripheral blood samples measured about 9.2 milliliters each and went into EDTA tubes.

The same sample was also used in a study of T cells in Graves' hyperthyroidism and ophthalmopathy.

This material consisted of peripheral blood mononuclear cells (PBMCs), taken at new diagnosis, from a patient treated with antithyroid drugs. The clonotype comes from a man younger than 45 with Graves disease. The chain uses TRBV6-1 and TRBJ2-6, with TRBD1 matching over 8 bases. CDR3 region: CASTRTGRPSGANVLTF. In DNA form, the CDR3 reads TGTGCCAGCACCCGGACAGGGCGCCCCTCTGGGGCCAACGTCCTGACTTTC.